Below are 30 T cell receptor beta chains sequenced from a single sample in a study of shared clonotypes between healthy human individuals. Assay: immunoSEQ multiplex PCR; the TCRdb copy retains only in-frame clones and omits some. The data show about 2.3 million clones, roughly 93% seen once. The sample comprised naive CD4+ T cells from PBMCs. Described subset: CD45RA+ positively selected. These receptors all stem from a man between 18 and 35 years old in good health. Some clones in this sample may be carry-over from other donors' samples.

This clone has only one observation. The CDR3 nucleotides read TGTGCCAGCAGCTTAGGGAGTAGCGGAGCCTGGGGCTACGAGCAGTACTTC. Residues: CASSLGSSGAWGYEQYF. The chain recombines TRBV7-8 with TRBJ2-7, with TRBD2 as a possible D gene (6 bases). CDR3 size: 17 residues. Germline CDR1 reads SGHVS; CDR2 reads FQNEAQ. V was shortened by 1 base and J by 3 bases, with 19 bases between the two germline ends. The full variable domain, with the rest looked up from reference TRBV7-8 and TRBJ2-7, is GAGVSQSPRYKVAKRGQDVALRCDPISGHVSLFWYQQALGQGPEFLTYFQNEAQLDKSGLPSDRFFAERPEGSVSTLKIQRTQQEDSAVYLCASSLGSSGAWGYEQYFGPGTRLTVT.

J is TRBJ1-1 and V is TRBV4-3; D remains ambiguous. The CDR3 contains 13 residues. The V end was cut by 0 bases, the J end by 10 bases, with 12 bases between. The germline gives CDR1 LGHNA, CDR2 YSLEER. CDR3: CASSQDYKAGAFF. The CDR3 DNA sequence: TGCGCCAGCAGCCAAGATTATAAGGCCGGAGCTTTCTTT.

The chain has TRBV6-5 and TRBJ2-1, with 9 nucleotides matching TRBD2. Germline loops: CDR1 MNHEY, CDR2 SVGAGI. The CDR3 is 15 residues long. The V gene end was trimmed by 6 bases and the J gene end by 6 bases; junction bases not matched to a gene: 9. The CDR3 spells CASRKGLASLNEQFF. As DNA, the CDR3 is TGTGCCAGCAGAAAGGGACTAGCTTCACTCAATGAGCAGTTCTTC.

As concerns this clone: Other DNA variants within this sample encode the same CDR3. This chain uses TRBV28 with TRBJ1-1, with TRBD1 identical over 11 bases. This CDR3 has 15 amino acids. Germline V gives CDR1 MDHEN, CDR2 SYDVKM. Trimming took 1 base from V and 7 from J; bases not matched to a gene: 5. Here the CDR3 DNA reads TGTGCCAGCAGTTTATCCCCAGGGACAGGGGGTGAAGCTTTCTTT. Its protein product is CASSLSPGTGGEAFF.

The chain links TRBV2 to TRBJ2-5; 8 bases map to TRBD2. V dropped 5 bases and J dropped 1; count of bases not matched to a gene: 3. CDR1 is SNHLY, CDR2 FYNNEI, per germline. The CDR3 totals 14 residues. The CDR3 DNA follows: TGTGCCAGCAGTTCGCTAGCGGGCCAAGAGACCCAGTACTTC. Protein sequence: CASSSLAGQETQYF. The entire variable domain, with the rest obtained from reference TRBV2 and TRBJ2-5, is as follows: EPEVTQTPSHQVTQMGQEVILRCVPISNHLYFYWYRQILGQKVEFLVSFYNNEISEKSEIFDDQFSVERPDGSNFTLKIRSTKLEDSAMYFCASSSLAGQETQYFGPGTRLLVL.

This chain connects TRBV7-8 to TRBJ1-1; 8 bases are shared with TRBD1. V gave up 5 bases and J gave up 1 base; unmatched junction bases: 12. This CDR3 has 17 residues. CDR1 and CDR2 from the germline V gene are SGHVS and FQNEAQ. CDR3: CASSLRRDRMANTEAFF. CDR3 nucleotide sequence: TGTGCCAGCAGCCTTCGCAGGGACAGGATGGCGAACACTGAAGCTTTCTTT.

The gene calls are TRBV2 and TRBJ2-3, with TRBD2 as a possible D gene (6 bases). Germline V gene lookup returns CDR1 SNHLY and CDR2 FYNNEI. V lost 4 bases to trimming and J lost 4 bases, with 12 bases between them. This CDR3 contains 14 residues. DNA of the CDR3: TGTGCCAGCAGTGTGACTCCGGGGGCAGATACGCAGTATTTT. It is translated as CASSVTPGADTQYF.

The CDR3 nucleotides read TGCGCCAGCAGCTTATTGGGGGACAGGGATGAGCAGTTCTTC. Translated, it gives CASSLLGDRDEQFF. This chain uses TRBV5-1 with TRBJ2-1, with 9 positions matching TRBD1. Looked up from germline, CDR1 is SGHRS and CDR2 is YFSETQ. With 2 bases clipped from V and 8 bases from J, the junction kept 5 bases outside the gene matches. CDR3 length: 14 residues.

The chain is built from TRBV5-4 and TRBJ1-5; no firm D call. The CDR3 runs to 15 residues. CDR1 is SGHNT and CDR2 is YYREEE in the germline V gene (reference sequence). V was trimmed by 0 bases and J by 2 bases, leaving 9 bases between them. CDR3 in amino acids: CASSLDQDRNQPQHF. The CDR3, as DNA: TGTGCCAGCAGCTTGGACCAGGATCGCAATCAGCCCCAGCATTTT.

The DNA of the CDR3 is TGTGCCAGCAGCGTAGCCGGAGGCTCGCCGCTCGGTAGCAAGCAGTACTTC. This encodes CASSVAGGSPLGSKQYF. The chain couples TRBV9 to TRBJ2-7; D is perhaps TRBD2 (5 bases). Trimming left V 0 bases short and J 8 bases short, with 24 bases between. CDR3 length: 17 residues. Germline V gene lookup returns CDR1 SGDLS and CDR2 YYNGEE.

The CDR3: CSGVADNYGYTF. Here the CDR3 DNA reads TGCAGCGGAGTGGCAGACAACTATGGCTACACCTTC. The chain recombines TRBV29-1 with TRBJ1-2; D uncertain. CDR1 and CDR2 (germline): SQVTM, ANQGSEA. The germline V and J ends were trimmed by 7 bases and 2 bases, with 11 bases remaining between them. This CDR3 region has 12 residues.

The chain combines TRBV6-5 with TRBJ2-7; 9 nucleotides match TRBD1. CDR1 is MNHEY, CDR2 SVGAGI, per germline. The V and J ends lost 3 bases and 4 bases, in that order; junction bases with no gene match: 7. CDR3 length equals 15 residues. The CDR3 region is CASSYETGGLYEQYF. The DNA for the CDR3 is TGTGCCAGCAGTTATGAGACAGGGGGATTGTACGAGCAGTACTTC.

The chain couples TRBV4-3 to TRBJ1-6; D is unresolved. The germline V and J ends were trimmed by 4 bases and 9 bases, with 7 bases remaining between them. The CDR3 extends over 12 amino acids. The germline gives CDR1 LGHNA, CDR2 YSLEER. CDR3 in DNA: TGCGCCAGCAGCCTTAGGAGTTCACCCCTCCACTTT. Protein sequence: CASSLRSSPLHF.

V is TRBV28 and J is TRBJ1-5; no definite D call. The CDR3 extends over 15 amino acids. Per the germline V gene, CDR1 is MDHEN and CDR2 is SYDVKM. The V and J ends lost 4 bases and 4 bases respectively, with 14 bases between them. CDR3 residues: CASSYGQVRNQPQHF. CDR3 DNA: TGTGCCAGCAGTTACGGTCAAGTTCGGAATCAGCCCCAGCATTTT.

The V gene is TRBV7-2, the J gene TRBJ2-1; maybe TRBD1 (6 bases). CDR3 size: 15 residues. Germline-derived CDR1 and CDR2 are SGHTA and FQGNSA. V was cut by 6 bases and J by 4 bases, with 16 bases left in between. The CDR3 DNA sequence: TGTGCCAGCAGTATCACCGGGACAAGGTACAATGAGCAGTTCTTC. This translates into CASSITGTRYNEQFF.

This rearrangement joins TRBV9 to TRBJ2-3; D call uncertain. The CDR3 loop spans 13 amino acids. Germline loops: CDR1 SGDLS, CDR2 YYNGEE. V dropped 1 base and J dropped 2 bases, with 5 bases sitting between them. CDR3 sequence reads: CASSVIDTDTQYF. CDR3 DNA sequence: TGTGCCAGCAGCGTAATAGACACAGATACGCAGTATTTT.

The rearrangement uses TRBV28 and TRBJ1-3; D is uncertain. Germline values: CDR1 MDHEN, CDR2 SYDVKM. V was shortened by 10 bases and J by 0 bases, with 10 bases between the two germline ends. The CDR3 extends over 13 amino acids. The CDR3 protein is CATIPYSGNTIYF. The CDR3 DNA reads as TGTGCCACCATACCTTACTCTGGAAACACCATATATTTT.

The V gene is TRBV15, the J gene TRBJ2-3; D call uncertain. The length of the CDR3 is 14 residues. V dropped 0 bases and J dropped 2 bases, with 6 bases sitting between them. Per the germline V gene, CDR1 is LNHNV and CDR2 is YYDKDF (reference sequence). The CDR3 DNA is TGTGCCACCAGCAGAGATAAGACCACAGATACGCAGTATTTT. Amino acid sequence: CATSRDKTTDTQYF.

The V call is TRBV7-8, the J call TRBJ2-1; 7 nucleotides line up with TRBD2. The germline gives CDR1 SGHVS, CDR2 FQNEAQ. Unmatched junction bases numbered 6, after V lost 0 bases and J lost 7 bases. The CDR3 is 15 amino acids. The CDR3 sequence: CASSLARESWNEQFF. CDR3 coding DNA: TGTGCCAGCAGCTTAGCGCGGGAGTCTTGGAATGAGCAGTTCTTC.

This sequence joins TRBV27 and TRBJ2-2; TRBD2 matches 11 bases. There are 16 residues in the CDR3. CDR1 and CDR2 (germline): MNHEY, SMNVEV (reference sequence). Germline trimming cut 6 bases from V and 4 bases from J; bases unmatched to any gene: 7. CDR3 loop: CASRTIAGGGTGELFF. CDR3 DNA sequence: TGTGCCAGCAGAACCATAGCGGGAGGGGGCACCGGGGAGCTGTTTTTT.

The CDR3 bases are TGTGCCAGCAGCCATGCTCGGACTAGCGGAAGCACAGATACGCAGTATTTT. It encodes CASSHARTSGSTDTQYF. The chain employs TRBV4-2 and TRBJ2-3; 10 bases agree with TRBD2. CDR1 is LGHNA, CDR2 YNFKEQ, per germline. After removal of 3 bases from V and 0 bases from J, the junction contained 6 bases not matched to a gene. The CDR3 extends over 17 amino acids.

This clone was counted a single time. The genes are TRBV4-1 and TRBJ1-1; D gene uncertain. Germline V gives CDR1 MGHRA, CDR2 YSYEKL. Trimming took off 1 base at V and 5 bases at J, with 5 bases between the two ends. The CDR3 runs to 12 residues. Written as DNA, the CDR3 is TGCGCCAGCAGCCAAGGGTCGACTGAAGCTTTCTTT. Translation: CASSQGSTEAFF.

The chain carries TRBV7-2 and TRBJ2-7; D call uncertain. Germline V gives CDR1 SGHTA, CDR2 FQGNSA. The CDR3 is 12 amino acids. With 5 bases removed from V and 5 bases from J, the gap between germline ends came to 10 bases. In DNA, the CDR3 is TGTGCCAGCAGCGCAGTTCGCCACGAGCAGTACTTC. Encoded protein: CASSAVRHEQYF. The full variable domain, with the rest looked up from reference TRBV7-2 and TRBJ2-7, is GAGVSQSPSNKVTEKGKDVELRCDPISGHTALYWYRQSLGQGLEFLIYFQGNSAPDKSGLPSDRFSAERTGGSVSTLTIQRTQQEDSAVYLCASSAVRHEQYFGPGTRLTVT.

Comments on this clone: The same CDR3 can be traced to other DNA sequences in this sample. The CDR3 spells CASSVGQGVETQYF. In nucleotides, the CDR3 is TGTGCCAGCAGCGTAGGTCAGGGGGTAGAGACCCAGTACTTC. The chain uses TRBV9 and TRBJ2-5, with 7 bases identical to TRBD1. J gave up 4 bases and V 0 bases, and 3 bases lay outside the gene matches. The germline V gene has CDR1 SGDLS and CDR2 YYNGEE. The CDR3 is 14 amino acids. Combining the CDR3 with reference TRBV9 and TRBJ2-5 gives the whole variable domain DSGVTQTPKHLITATGQRVTLRCSPRSGDLSVYWYQQSLDQGLQFLIQYYNGEERAKGNILERFSAQQFPDLHSELNLSSLELGDSALYFCASSVGQGVETQYFGPGTRLLVL.

This clone was recorded a few times. V is TRBV2 and J is TRBJ1-1; a possible D gene is TRBD1 (5 bases). V was cut by 6 bases and J by 7 bases, with 15 bases left in between. Germline values: CDR1 SNHLY, CDR2 FYNNEI. CDR3 length: 13 amino acids. The CDR3 DNA follows: TGTGCCAGCAGGGCCGACAGTTTCCTTGAAGCTTTCTTT. This codes for CASRADSFLEAFF.

The chain carries TRBV27 and TRBJ2-1, with TRBD2 matching over 10 bases. Germline lookup yields CDR1 MNHEY and CDR2 SMNVEV (reference sequence). Trimming took 4 bases from V and 4 from J; bases not matched to a gene: 4. The CDR3 has 15 amino acids. In DNA, the CDR3 is TGTGCCAGCAGTTACGAGACTAGCGGGTACAATGAGCAGTTCTTC. Translated, it gives CASSYETSGYNEQFF.

To note about this clone: The same CDR3 is also encoded by other DNA sequences in this sample. V and J are TRBV5-1 and TRBJ2-3; the match to TRBD2 covers 14 bases. The germline gives CDR1 SGHRS, CDR2 YFSETQ. The junction had 4 bases not matched to a gene; V was cut back by 4 bases and J by 6 bases. The CDR3 runs 15 residues. The chain's CDR3 is CASSLGLAGVDTQYF. The CDR3 DNA reads TGCGCCAGCAGCCTGGGACTAGCGGGAGTGGATACGCAGTATTTT.

This chain's CDR3 is CSVVGSTGSGNTIYF. In DNA form, the CDR3 reads TGCAGCGTTGTTGGGTCGACAGGCTCTGGAAACACCATATATTTT. This chain connects TRBV29-1 to TRBJ1-3; D possibly corresponds to TRBD1 (6 bases). CDR3 length equals 15 residues. The germline gives CDR1 SQVTM, CDR2 ANQGSEA. Trimming left V 4 bases short and J 0 bases short, with 13 bases between.

This chain joins TRBV9 and TRBJ1-1, with unresolved D. The germline V gene has CDR1 SGDLS and CDR2 YYNGEE. V was clipped by 0 bases and J by 4 bases, with 13 bases between them. The CDR3 covers 15 residues. CDR3 nucleotide sequence: TGTGCCAGCAGCGTAGGGTGGAGGGTAGGCACTGAAGCTTTCTTT. This translates into CASSVGWRVGTEAFF.

The rearrangement links TRBV30 to TRBJ1-3; D is perhaps TRBD1 (5 bases). From germline, CDR1 is GTSNPN and CDR2 SVGIG (reference sequence). V was pared by 5 bases and J by 4 bases, with 15 bases between. There are 14 residues in the CDR3. The DNA of the CDR3 is TGTGCCTGGCGGGGACCCGATGGAGGAAACACCATATATTTT. Translated: CAWRGPDGGNTIYF.